This TCR beta chain was found in a study of T-cell reconstitution after alpha-beta-depleted transplantation in children (dated by TCRdb to the mid-2010s). As for the study more broadly: T-cell immune reconstitution after TCRalphabeta/CD19-depleted allogeneic hematopoietic cell transplantation in children was quantitatively tracked in the study by means of TCR repertoire profiling.

The study at large found these results: The apparently early recovery of alphabetaT-cell counts about two months after transplant reportedly depended on only several hundred rapidly expanded clones that came from non-depleted graft cells. Hyperexpanded clone frequencies declined over subsequent months; after one year, T-cell counts and TCRbeta diversity were mostly attributed to newly produced T cells. The high TCRbeta diversity at day 60 in some patients was ascribed to recipient T cells and intrathymic progenitors that had survived conditioning.

The sample's treatment or condition, from its label and the paper: allogeneic hematopoietic cell transplantation with graft depleted of TCRalphabeta T cells and CD19 B cells. Transplant recipients were children who received TCRalphabeta/CD19-depleted allogeneic hematopoietic cell grafts. Comments on this clonotype: No cognate antigen has been identified for it. No base quality information exists; no much larger clone differs at one position.

Libraries came from PCR. The sequencing machine was an Illumina HiSeq 2500. TCR libraries were prepared with molecular barcoding, using unique molecular identifiers to normalize TCRbeta repertoire quantification. TCRdb reanalyzed the raw reads on its own, using fastp at Q25 for trimming and MiXCR for clone calling, and kept in-frame beta chains. Under each unique CDR3 protein, matching rows form one entry showing the most common genes and DNA. For this sample the table gives approximately 99,000 distinct CDR3 sequences, of which around 6.4% were detected only once. Roughly 23% of the sample is in the top ten clones. This TCR came from a male patient aged 2-10 years who had a stem cell transplant for acute lymphoblastic leukemia, so the T cells may come from the graft donor. The material sequenced was PBMCs, mostly from graft donor cells, taken 360 days after TCRalphabeta/CD19-depleted stem cell transplant.

The CDR3 sequence is CASSPELGVGTEAFF. The nucleotide sequence is TGTGCCAGCAGCCCCGAACTGGGGGTAGGGACTGAAGCTTTCTTT. The sequence is built from TRBV9 and TRBJ1-1; the best D guess is TRBD1, with 5 bases matching. Per the germline V gene, SGDLS is the CDR1 and YYNGEE is the CDR2. From its cysteine to its phenylalanine, the CDR3 spans 15 amino acids. The retained sequence is limited to the CDR3, 45 bases, with the frame set at the first base. V is pared back by 4 bases and J by 5 bases, with 18 bases lying between the germline termini. The full variable domain, with segments outside the CDR3 supplied by the reference TRBV9 and TRBJ1-1 proteins, appears as DSGVTQTPKHLITATGQRVTLRCSPRSGDLSVYWYQQSLDQGLQFLIQYYNGEERAKGNILERFSAQQFPDLHSELNLSSLELGDSALYFCASSPELGVGTEAFFGQGTRLTVV.